This passage covers 27 T cell receptor beta chains from one sample sequenced in a study of cytomegalovirus exposure and HLA in healthy donors. PCR used 60 Vbeta primers and 13 Jbeta primers. Method: immunoSEQ multiplex PCR; TCRdb's copy keeps in-frame clones and lacks some. The table includes some 200,000 clones, about four fifths detected once. Sequencing was carried out using PBMCs. The receptors originated from a female donor in good health and CMV-seronegative.

This chain uses TRBV7-2 with TRBJ2-2; the D gene is possibly TRBD1 (6 bases). The germline V gene encodes CDR1 SGHTA and CDR2 FQGNSA. The V end was cut by 3 bases, the J end by 4 bases, with 9 bases between. CDR3 size: 14 residues. DNA of the CDR3: TGTGCCAGCAGCTTGACAGGAAGCACCGGGGAGCTGTTTTTT. Translated: CASSLTGSTGELFF. The whole variable domain, filled in from reference TRBV7-2 and TRBJ2-2, reads GAGVSQSPSNKVTEKGKDVELRCDPISGHTALYWYRQSLGQGLEFLIYFQGNSAPDKSGLPSDRFSAERTGGSVSTLTIQRTQQEDSAVYLCASSLTGSTGELFFGEGSRLTVL.

This clone was counted once. The rearrangement links TRBV4-2 to TRBJ1-5; 10 nucleotides line up with TRBD1. Germline V gene data show CDR1 as LGHNA and CDR2 as YNFKEQ. V lost 2 bases to trimming and J lost 4 bases; unmatched junction nucleotides: 2. The length of the CDR3 is 15 residues. As DNA, the CDR3 is TGTGCCAGCAGCCAACCGGACAGGGGGAATCAGCCCCAGCATTTT. Amino acid sequence: CASSQPDRGNQPQHF.

The rearrangement uses TRBV27 and TRBJ2-7, with TRBD1 identical over 7 bases. Germline V gives CDR1 MNHEY, CDR2 SMNVEV (reference sequence). The CDR3 consists of 14 residues. V lost 5 bases to trimming and J lost 3 bases; unmatched junction nucleotides: 7. CDR3 loop: CASSPLGQIYEQYF. As DNA, the CDR3 is TGTGCCAGCAGTCCTCTGGGACAGATCTACGAGCAGTACTTC.

Only a few counts were recorded for this clone. V is TRBV5-6 and J is TRBJ1-2, with 7 bases identical to TRBD1. Trimming removed 6 bases from V and 1 base from J; junction bases left unmatched: 9. The length of the CDR3 is 15 residues. Germline loops: CDR1 SGHDT, CDR2 YYEEEE. This CDR3 is CASIFAGGINYGYTF. CDR3 DNA: TGTGCCAGCATTTTTGCAGGGGGGATTAACTATGGCTACACCTTC.

The genes are TRBV2 and TRBJ2-7; 8 bases are shared with TRBD1. This CDR3 spans 17 amino acids. The trim removed 6 bases at V and 6 bases at J, leaving 19 bases unmatched. Germline CDR1 SNHLY, CDR2 FYNNEI. Here the CDR3 reads CASRRTQDRVGQGEQYF. The CDR3 DNA follows: TGTGCCAGCAGGCGAACCCAGGACAGGGTTGGTCAGGGCGAGCAGTACTTC.

This clone is a singleton in its sample. A junction boundary mismatches the germline segment, possibly from a read error. This chain uses TRBV6-5 with TRBJ2-1; TRBD2 is a possible D gene (7 bases). Germline CDR1 reads MNHEY; CDR2 reads SVGAGI. The CDR3 extends over 13 amino acids. The CDR3 DNA is TGTGCCAGCGGGGCGGGGGCGTTCCATGAGCAGCTCTTC. It translates to CASGAGAFHEQLF.

The chain links TRBV5-6 to TRBJ1-1; D is ambiguous. This CDR3 is built from 13 residues. CDR1 and CDR2 (germline): SGHDT, YYEEEE. V lost 3 bases, J lost 9 bases, and 15 bases lay in between. Here the CDR3 reads CASSSGLPFQAFF. CDR3 in DNA: TGTGCCAGCAGCTCAGGCCTGCCATTTCAAGCTTTCTTT.

The chain is built from TRBV7-8 and TRBJ2-3, with 12 positions matching TRBD2. The CDR3 is 17 amino acids. Germline CDR1 and CDR2: SGHVS and FQNEAQ. J was trimmed by 1 base and V by 4 bases; bases with no gene match: 6. The CDR3 is CASSSYRLAGGTDTQYF. The CDR3 DNA sequence: TGTGCCAGCAGCTCCTACCGACTAGCGGGGGGCACAGATACGCAGTATTTT.

The chain recombines TRBV5-4 with TRBJ2-6, with TRBD1 as a possible D gene (6 bases). Deletions cut 5 bases from V and 2 bases from J, with 14 bases between. The germline V gene has CDR1 SGHNT and CDR2 YYREEE (reference sequence). This CDR3 is 16 amino acids long. The CDR3 sequence: CASSSDRSAGANVLTF. The CDR3 DNA follows: TGTGCCAGCAGTTCAGACAGGTCGGCTGGGGCCAACGTCCTGACTTTC. Combining the CDR3 with reference TRBV5-4 and TRBJ2-6 gives the whole variable domain ETGVTQSPTHLIKTRGQQVTLRCSSQSGHNTVSWYQQALGQGPQFIFQYYREEENGRGNFPPRFSGLQFPNYSSELNVNALELDDSALYLCASSSDRSAGANVLTFGAGSRLTVL.

This rearrangement joins TRBV27 to TRBJ2-7, with 9 bases matching TRBD1. CDR1 and CDR2 from the germline V gene are MNHEY and SMNVEV (reference sequence). This CDR3 is built from 13 residues. With V trimmed by 3 bases and J by 10 bases, 7 bases remained unmatched. The CDR3 sequence: CASSFSGQGKQYF. The DNA for the CDR3 is TGTGCCAGCAGTTTCTCCGGACAGGGGAAACAGTACTTC.

The rearrangement links TRBV9 to TRBJ2-3, with 8 bases matching TRBD1. The CDR3 totals 15 residues. CDR1 and CDR2 (germline): SGDLS, YYNGEE. Trimming took 0 bases from V and 4 from J; bases not matched to a gene: 4. In nucleotides, the CDR3 is TGTGCCAGCAGCGTAGCTCAACAGGGGGCAGATACGCAGTATTTT. Translation gives CASSVAQQGADTQYF.

This chain joins TRBV7-6 and TRBJ2-7; D may be TRBD2 (5 bases). Germline-derived CDR1 and CDR2 are SGHVS and FNYEAQ. V was cut by 3 bases and J by 7 bases, with 16 bases left in between. The CDR3 runs 14 residues. The DNA of the CDR3 is TGTGCCAGCAGCTTCCTTACTAGAGAAGGAGAGCAGTACTTC. This encodes CASSFLTREGEQYF.

The chain has TRBV6-1 and TRBJ2-7; the match to TRBD2 covers 11 bases. After removal of 2 bases from V and 3 bases from J, the junction contained 6 bases not matched to a gene. The CDR3 spans 16 residues. Germline V CDR1 and CDR2: MNHNS, SASEGT. The DNA of the CDR3 is TGTGCCAGCAGTGAATACCTTACTAGCGGGAGCTACGAGCAGTACTTC. Its protein is CASSEYLTSGSYEQYF.

This clone has only a few counts. The V call is TRBV7-3, the J call TRBJ2-7; D perhaps matches TRBD1 (6 bases). Germline-derived CDR1 and CDR2 are SGHTA and FQGTGA. With 3 bases removed from V and 4 bases from J, the gap between germline ends came to 10 bases. The CDR3 is 13 residues long. CDR3 bases: TGTGCCAGCAGCTTGGGCAGGGGTTACGAGCAGTACTTC. Protein product: CASSLGRGYEQYF. Looking up the rest from reference TRBV7-3 and TRBJ2-7 gives the full variable domain: GAGVSQTPSNKVTEKGKYVELRCDPISGHTALYWYRQSLGQGPEFLIYFQGTGAADDSGLPNDRFFAVRPEGSVSTLKIQRTERGDSAVYLCASSLGRGYEQYFGPGTRLTVT.

The chain combines TRBV5-1 with TRBJ1-5; D uncertain. Per germline, CDR1 SGHRS and CDR2 YFSETQ. The CDR3 is 15 amino acids. V lost 0 bases, J lost 0 bases, and 7 bases lay in between. DNA of the CDR3: TGCGCCAGCAGCTTGGACAGCCATAGCAATCAGCCCCAGCATTTT. Protein sequence: CASSLDSHSNQPQHF.

The chain combines TRBV2 with TRBJ1-5; 10 nucleotides line up with TRBD1. The CDR3 consists of 16 residues. Trimming took 5 bases from V and 7 from J; bases not matched to a gene: 11. Germline lookup yields CDR1 SNHLY and CDR2 FYNNEI. As DNA, the CDR3 is TGTGCCAGCAGTTCCTTGACAGGGGGCAACAGCCAGCCCCAGCATTTT. This codes for CASSSLTGGNSQPQHF.

This clone was detected only once. This sequence joins TRBV27 and TRBJ2-7; 7 bases fit TRBD2. The CDR3 has 14 residues. J was trimmed by 5 bases and V by 5 bases; bases with no gene match: 9. In germline, CDR1 is MNHEY, CDR2 SMNVEV (reference sequence). In DNA form, the CDR3 reads TGTGCCAGCAGTCCCGACGCGGGAGTGAACGAGCAGTACTTC. Protein sequence: CASSPDAGVNEQYF.

The chain has TRBV7-3 and TRBJ2-4, with 15 bases identical to TRBD2. V shed 5 bases, J shed 2 bases, and the junction held 7 bases outside the gene matches. CDR3 length: 18 residues. CDR1 is SGHTA and CDR2 is FQGTGA in the germline V gene. CDR3 DNA: TGTGCCAGCAGCCCGGGGACTAGCGGGAGGCCGACCAAAAACATTCAGTACTTC. The encoded protein is CASSPGTSGRPTKNIQYF.

CDR3 sequence reads: CASSVTGGDGYTF. Here the CDR3 DNA reads TGTGCCAGCAGCGTCACAGGGGGTGACGGCTACACCTTC. The chain links TRBV9 to TRBJ1-2; TRBD1 agrees at 8 bases. From germline, CDR1 is SGDLS and CDR2 YYNGEE. Trimming took 2 bases from V and 8 from J; bases not matched to a gene: 5. This CDR3 region has 13 residues.

This clone has a handful of counts. The chain employs TRBV27 and TRBJ2-7, with D possibly matching TRBD2 (5 bases). Trimming shortened V by 6 bases and J by 2 bases, and 20 bases separated the two germline ends. CDR1 and CDR2 from the germline V gene are MNHEY and SMNVEV (reference sequence). The CDR3 loop spans 16 amino acids. Here the CDR3 reads CASSLVQFGEAYEQYF. In nucleotides, the CDR3 is TGTGCCAGCAGCCTGGTACAATTCGGGGAAGCCTACGAGCAGTACTTC.

The genes are TRBV19 and TRBJ2-3; the match to TRBD1 covers 7 bases. The germline CDR1 and CDR2 sequences are LNHDA and SQIVND (reference sequence). The CDR3 has 15 amino acids. V shed 4 bases, J shed 6 bases, and the junction held 10 bases outside the gene matches. CDR3 DNA: TGTGCCAGTAGTACCCACCAGGGGGAACGGGATACGCAGTATTTT. It translates to CASSTHQGERDTQYF.

CDR3 sequence: CASSPRAGGFSYEQYF. CDR3 bases: TGTGCCAGCAGCCCCCGAGCAGGGGGCTTCTCCTACGAGCAGTACTTC. The rearrangement joins TRBV7-6 to TRBJ2-7; TRBD1 agrees at 8 bases. The CDR3 sequence is 16 residues long. Germline V gives CDR1 SGHVS, CDR2 FNYEAQ. V lost 5 bases, J lost 0 bases, and 9 bases stayed unmatched.

The chain couples TRBV7-9 to TRBJ1-2, with 9 bases identical to TRBD1. The CDR3 is made up of 17 amino acids. The V and J ends lost 2 bases and 5 bases, in that order; junction bases with no gene match: 12. CDR1 and CDR2 from the germline V gene are SEHNR and FQNEAQ (reference sequence). The CDR3, as DNA: TGTGCCAGCAGCTTAAACCCGGGGACAGGGTTGGGTTATGGCTACACCTTC. Translating gives CASSLNPGTGLGYGYTF. The whole variable domain, filled in from reference TRBV7-9 and TRBJ1-2, reads DTGVSQNPRHKITKRGQNVTFRCDPISEHNRLYWYRQTLGQGPEFLTYFQNEAQLEKSRLLSDRFSAERPKGSFSTLEIQRTEQGDSAMYLCASSLNPGTGLGYGYTFGSGTRLTVV.

This chain connects TRBV5-1 to TRBJ2-5; maybe TRBD2 (6 bases). CDR1 is SGHRS and CDR2 is YFSETQ in the germline V gene. CDR3 length equals 15 residues. Deletions cut 3 bases from V and 0 bases from J, with 12 bases between. The CDR3 loop is CASSSSRGDQETQYF. CDR3 coding DNA: TGCGCCAGCAGCTCTTCGCGGGGAGACCAAGAGACCCAGTACTTC. Full variable domain (missing parts from reference TRBV5-1 and TRBJ2-5): KAGVTQTPRYLIKTRGQQVTLSCSPISGHRSVSWYQQTPGQGLQFLFEYFSETQRNKGNFPGRFSGRQFSNSRSEMNVSTLELGDSALYLCASSSSRGDQETQYFGPGTRLLVL.

V gene TRBV28 combines with J gene TRBJ1-4, with a tentative D call TRBD1 (6 bases). Trimming shortened V by 5 bases and J by 7 bases, and 17 bases separated the two germline ends. The germline gives CDR1 MDHEN, CDR2 SYDVKM. The CDR3 is 15 amino acids. CDR3: CASSPQAGGGEKLFF. For the CDR3, the DNA is TGTGCCAGCAGTCCCCAAGCGGGGGGCGGTGAAAAACTGTTTTTT.

This sequence joins TRBV7-9 and TRBJ2-7; TRBD1 matches at 8 bases. Germline trimming cut 5 bases from V and 3 bases from J; bases unmatched to any gene: 12. The germline V gene has CDR1 SEHNR and CDR2 FQNEAQ (reference sequence). This CDR3 contains 16 residues. CDR3 in amino acids: CASSHGRQGKDYEQYF. CDR3 DNA: TGTGCCAGCAGCCATGGCCGACAGGGGAAGGACTACGAGCAGTACTTC. The complete variable domain, with remaining parts taken from reference TRBV7-9 and TRBJ2-7, reads DTGVSQNPRHKITKRGQNVTFRCDPISEHNRLYWYRQTLGQGPEFLTYFQNEAQLEKSRLLSDRFSAERPKGSFSTLEIQRTEQGDSAMYLCASSHGRQGKDYEQYFGPGTRLTVT.

This clone was recorded at least ten times. A read error may produce the germline difference seen at one junction end. This sequence joins TRBV30 and TRBJ1-1; the match to TRBD1 covers 11 bases. This CDR3 region has 20 residues. Germline V gene data show CDR1 as GTSNPN and CDR2 as SVGIG (reference sequence). CDR3 sequence (DNA): TGTGCCTGGACCACGGGGGCCGGACAGGGGGCGAGGCGAATGAACACTGAAGCCTTCTTT. Its translation: CAWTTGAGQGARRMNTEAFF.